The T cell receptor beta chain under discussion was sequenced for a study of post-analysis software for immune sequencing data. Overall study: Disease trajectories encompassed relapsing-remitting, secondary progressive and progressive-relapsing multiple sclerosis. Regarding the study as a whole: The authors found that F measure strongly co-clustered same-batch samples. Several TRBV segments, TRBV5-6, TRBV5-1 and TRBV20-1 among them, were found more frequent in patients than controls.

This clonotype was counted at least ten times. The antigen is undetermined. CDR3 size: 17 residues. Germline loops: CDR1 SGHRS, CDR2 YFSETQ. V gave up 0 bases and J gave up 2 bases, with 17 bases separating them. The TCR beta cDNA libraries carried unique molecular identifiers. TCRdb reprocessed the PCR reads with MiXCR, giving one entry per CDR3 protein. Of approximately 250,000 distinct CDR3 sequences in the sample, 36% were seen once. This chain connects TRBV5-1 to TRBJ1-2; tentative D call: TRBD1 (5 bases). This clonotype was obtained from a girl under 18 with multiple sclerosis. What was sequenced was blood. The CDR3 loop reads CASSLDQLQARNYGYTF. The CDR3 DNA is TGCGCCAGCAGCTTGGACCAGTTACAGGCGAGGAACTATGGCTACACCTTC.